The 21 T cell receptor beta chains given below trace back to one sample, sequenced in a study of blood T cell repertoires in COVID-19. Measured with immunoSEQ multiplex PCR; TCRdb has only the in-frame clones, and not every one. Of a few hundred thousand clones listed, 85% to 90% were seen once; the top ten hold roughly 1.9%. The sequenced sample consisted of PBMCs or T cells enriched from blood (not recorded which). These receptors came from an older woman who had recovered from COVID-19.

The chain has TRBV6-5 and TRBJ1-2; the D gene is possibly TRBD1 (6 bases). Trimming took off 2 bases at V and 8 bases at J, with 21 bases between the two ends. This CDR3 has 16 residues. Germline assignment: CDR1 MNHEY and CDR2 SVGAGI. The CDR3 region is CASSYASMGTTRGYTF. Written as DNA, the CDR3 is TGTGCCAGCAGTTACGCCTCTATGGGGACAACGCGAGGCTACACCTTC.

The rearrangement links TRBV5-4 to TRBJ1-6, with D perhaps TRBD1 (5 bases). Trimming pared 0 bases from V and 10 bases from J, leaving 14 bases between. The germline gives CDR1 SGHNT, CDR2 YYREEE (reference sequence). The CDR3 consists of 15 residues. In DNA form, the CDR3 reads TGTGCCAGCAGCTTGGGGGGGGGATTGCAGTCACCCCTCCACTTT. This codes for CASSLGGGLQSPLHF.

The chain combines TRBV6-5 with TRBJ1-2; D is ambiguous. Germline assignment: CDR1 MNHEY and CDR2 SVGAGI. The CDR3 covers 12 residues. Trimming cost V 6 bases and J 5 bases, with 10 bases left between them. The CDR3 sequence: CASRPDTYGYTF. Here the CDR3 DNA reads TGTGCCAGCAGGCCCGACACATATGGCTACACCTTC.

The chain employs TRBV9 and TRBJ2-3; 9 nucleotides agree with TRBD2. Germline CDR1 SGDLS, CDR2 YYNGEE. The ends lost 1 base at V and 0 bases at J; junction bases unmatched: 3. This CDR3 comprises 16 residues. This CDR3 is CASSVTTSGSTDTQYF. The CDR3 DNA reads as TGTGCCAGCAGCGTAACGACTAGCGGCAGCACAGATACGCAGTATTTT.

Only one count was recorded for this clone. The CDR3 reads CASSLSQYNSPLHF. CDR3 DNA: TGTGCCAGCAGCCTCTCACAGTATAATTCACCCCTCCACTTT. J is TRBJ1-6 and V is TRBV28; D is uncertain. Germline loops: CDR1 MDHEN, CDR2 SYDVKM. V was cut by 6 bases and J by 4 bases, with 10 bases left in between. The CDR3 extends over 14 amino acids.

This clone was counted between two and nine times. Written as DNA, the CDR3 is TGCAGCGTTGATTTCCGGGTACTGAACTATGGCTACACCTTC. It encodes CSVDFRVLNYGYTF. The J gene is TRBJ1-2, the V gene TRBV29-1; D call uncertain. The germline CDR1 and CDR2 sequences are SQVTM and ANQGSEA. Deletions cut 3 bases from V and 2 bases from J, with 13 bases between. The CDR3 totals 14 residues.

This chain connects TRBV11-3 to TRBJ2-3, with a possible D match to TRBD2 (6 bases). The germline V gene has CDR1 SGHNT and CDR2 YENEEA. V was trimmed by 5 bases and J by 8 bases, leaving 17 bases between them. The CDR3 loop spans 14 amino acids. The CDR3, as DNA: TGTGCCAGCAGCCCCGATGTGCCGACTAGTACGCAGTATTTT. As protein: CASSPDVPTSTQYF.

The CDR3 coding sequence is TGTGCCAGCAGTTACTCGTCGGTACAGGGCTACGAGCAGTACTTC. Protein sequence: CASSYSSVQGYEQYF. The chain uses TRBV6-6 and TRBJ2-7; D might be TRBD1 (6 bases). This CDR3 spans 15 amino acids. From germline, CDR1 is MNHNY and CDR2 SVGAGI (reference sequence). Trimming shortened V by 0 bases and J by 3 bases, and 12 bases separated the two germline ends.

The chain employs TRBV19 and TRBJ1-5; D not resolved. The germline V gene has CDR1 LNHDA and CDR2 SQIVND (reference sequence). The V and J ends lost 7 bases and 6 bases respectively, with 16 bases between them. CDR3 length: 14 amino acids. CDR3 sequence: CASKLQFGGQPQHF. In DNA form, the CDR3 reads TGTGCCAGTAAGCTCCAGTTCGGCGGTCAGCCCCAGCATTTT.

J is TRBJ1-3 and V is TRBV7-9; D not certain. The CDR3 spans 13 residues. V shed 3 bases and J shed 8 bases, with 11 bases lying between them. From germline, CDR1 is SEHNR and CDR2 FQNEAQ (reference sequence). The CDR3 spells CASSFSQDDTIYF. The CDR3 bases are TGTGCCAGCAGCTTTTCCCAGGATGACACCATATATTTT.

This clone was observed a single time. The chain combines TRBV7-9 with TRBJ2-1, with TRBD2 matching 13 bases. The germline V gene has CDR1 SEHNR and CDR2 FQNEAQ (reference sequence). J lost 8 bases, V lost 6 bases, and 13 bases had no gene match. This CDR3 contains 17 residues. The CDR3, as DNA: TGTGCCAGCAGTCGAATCCCCACTAGCGGGGGGGCTCATGAGCAGTTCTTC. Its protein product is CASSRIPTSGGAHEQFF.

This clone appeared a single time. The chain couples TRBV10-3 to TRBJ2-1; no firm D call. The CDR3 sequence is 12 residues long. The germline gives CDR1 ENHRY, CDR2 SYGVKD. Trimming removed 9 bases from V and 6 bases from J, with 12 bases in between. As DNA, the CDR3 is TGTGCCATAGCAATGAAGAGCAATGAGCAGTTCTTC. Its protein is CAIAMKSNEQFF.

The chain employs TRBV30 and TRBJ1-5; D may be TRBD1 (5 bases). Trimming removed 2 bases at V and 2 bases at J, with 13 bases between. The CDR3 extends over 15 amino acids. CDR1 GTSNPN and CDR2 SVGIG come from the germline V gene (reference sequence). DNA of the CDR3: TGTGCCTGGAGTCAACAGGCCGCGGGCAATCAGCCCCAGCATTTT. Translating it yields CAWSQQAAGNQPQHF.

CDR3: CSATDLGDEQYF. CDR3 in DNA: TGCAGTGCTACTGACCTCGGAGACGAGCAGTACTTC. The rearrangement joins TRBV20-1 to TRBJ2-7; D gene ambiguous. With 4 bases removed from V and 5 bases from J, the gap between germline ends came to 12 bases. Germline V lookup: CDR1 DFQATT, CDR2 SNEGSKA (reference sequence). CDR3 size: 12 residues.

This clone was counted a single time. This chain joins TRBV11-2 and TRBJ2-7; D possibly corresponds to TRBD2 (5 bases). The CDR3 runs 16 residues. Germline V gene sequence: CDR1 SGHAT, CDR2 FQNNGV. V lost 3 bases and J lost 0, with 15 bases in between. CDR3 sequence reads: CASSLIGGLSSYEQYF. The CDR3 region has the DNA TGTGCCAGCAGCTTGATAGGCGGACTTAGCTCCTACGAGCAGTACTTC.

The V gene is TRBV29-1, the J gene TRBJ1-1, with TRBD1 identical over 7 bases. The ends lost 7 bases at V and 3 bases at J; junction bases unmatched: 11. In germline, CDR1 is SQVTM, CDR2 ANQGSEA. The CDR3 totals 14 residues. DNA of the CDR3: TGCAGCGACCGGGACAGCGGAAAGTACACTGAAGCTTTCTTT. Amino acid sequence: CSDRDSGKYTEAFF. Complete variable domain (other parts from reference TRBV29-1 and TRBJ1-1): SAVISQKPSRDICQRGTSLTIQCQVDSQVTMMFWYRQQPGQSLTLIATANQGSEATYESGFVIDKFPISRPNLTFSTLTVSNMSPEDSSIYLCSDRDSGKYTEAFFGQGTRLTVV.

V is TRBV29-1 and J is TRBJ2-7; D is possibly TRBD1 (6 bases). Germline CDR1 SQVTM, CDR2 ANQGSEA. Trimming stripped 6 bases from V and 2 bases from J, with 14 bases between. The CDR3 covers 13 residues. The CDR3, as DNA: TGCAGCGTGAAACCAGGGGAAACCTACGAGCAGTACTTC. Encoded protein: CSVKPGETYEQYF.

The J gene is TRBJ2-7, the V gene TRBV2, with D tentatively TRBD1 (6 bases). CDR1 and CDR2 (germline): SNHLY, FYNNEI. Trimming cost V 3 bases and J 4 bases, with 16 bases left between them. CDR3 size: 15 residues. The CDR3, as DNA: TGTGCCAGCAGTGACACAGGGTGGCGTAGTTACGAGCAGTACTTC. This translates into CASSDTGWRSYEQYF.

The V gene is TRBV10-3, the J gene TRBJ1-2, with D possibly being TRBD1 (5 bases). CDR1 and CDR2 from the germline V gene are ENHRY and SYGVKD. V was cut by 4 bases and J by 8 bases, with 17 bases left in between. The CDR3 runs 14 residues. The CDR3 coding sequence is TGTGCCATCAGTGGGGCAGGGAATGTTCGAGGCTACACCTTC. Translated, it gives CAISGAGNVRGYTF.

This clone is a singleton in its sample. J is TRBJ2-1 and V is TRBV7-3; D might be TRBD2 (6 bases). From germline, CDR1 is SGHTA and CDR2 FQGTGA. The CDR3 has 14 residues. Trimming stripped 6 bases from V and 6 bases from J, with 15 bases between. DNA of the CDR3: TGTGCCAGCAGAGAAGGCGGGAAGGGCAATGAGCAGTTCTTC. Protein product: CASREGGKGNEQFF.

This rearrangement joins TRBV20-1 to TRBJ1-1; D not certain. Germline-derived CDR1 and CDR2 are DFQATT and SNEGSKA (reference sequence). Trimming removed 5 bases at V and 6 bases at J, with 10 bases between. The CDR3 has 11 residues. The CDR3 spells CSAYRSAEAFF. The CDR3 DNA reads as TGCAGTGCTTATCGTAGTGCTGAAGCTTTCTTT.